This record looks at one T cell receptor (beta chain) sequence and its context. Its antigen is not yet known. Qualities for individual bases were not recorded, and no much larger clone is one base off. This record belongs to a study of OX40 agonist ivuxolimab in advanced cancers. Context from the whole study: The costimulatory receptor OX40 (CD134) was targeted by ivuxolimab, a fully human IgG2 agonistic monoclonal antibody. Of the roughly 52 dose-escalation patients, hepatocellular carcinoma was present in roughly 19, melanoma in some 15, renal cell carcinoma in 9 and head and neck cancer in 9. The point of sequencing TCRbeta in the periphery was to test whether ivuxolimab changed TCR sequence diversity and drove clonal T-cell expansion. Intravenous ivuxolimab was administered to patients every 2 weeks at six dose levels: 0.01, 0.1, 0.3, 1.5, 3 and 10 mg/kg. The paper describes the monotherapy dose-escalation part (N = 52 patients) of the phase I trial of ivuxolimab. A male proportion of around 80% and a mean age of approximately 58 years, ranging from roughly 23 to 85, were recorded for the dose-escalation cohort. Partial responses occurred in three dose-escalation patients, of whom one had hepatocellular carcinoma and two had cutaneous melanoma. Patients were allowed to have had prior anti-PD-1, anti-PD-L1 or anti-CTLA-4 therapy, and 40% to 45% of the dose-escalation patients had been treated with checkpoint inhibitors.

What the work shows at the level of the full study, not this receptor alone: The antigen specificity of the peripheral T cells that underwent clonal expansion was not determined. At doses from 0.1 to 3.0 mg/kg, clonal expansion was seen in both CD4+ and CD8+ blood T cells between baseline and week 6. Low levels of normalized T-cell clonal expansion were also shown by some nonresponding patients. In the 0.1-3.0 mg/kg groups, partial responders had among the lowest normalized peripheral clonal expansion, particularly in CD8+ T cells. After ivuxolimab, CD8+ T cells had more expanded clones than CD4+ T cells on average.

The trial excluded patients who had a history of autoimmune disease or were on systemic immunosuppression. Peripheral blood for TCR sequencing was collected from all dose cohorts at baseline, on cycle 4 day 1, and on cycle 7 day 1. The samples were taken from a phase I, first-in-human, multicenter, open-label dose-escalation trial of ivuxolimab. Adults with locally advanced or metastatic melanoma, renal cell carcinoma, hepatocellular carcinoma or head and neck squamous cell carcinoma were enrolled in the trial. CD4+ and CD8+ T cells were sorted separately from peripheral blood before TCR sequencing. To sequence the TCRbeta CDR3 region, genomic DNA was isolated from the sorted cells. The immunoSEQ Assay was used for sequencing of TCRbeta CDR3 regions. Drawn from immuneACCESS, this table holds only the in-frame rearrangements with V and J called that TCRdb kept. Clones are partly lost; checked studies trace under half to an unresolved V gene and leave the rest unexplained. The sample table contains fewer than 70,000 clones; only one count was recorded for more than 75% of them. The ten largest clones add up to about 6.3% of the sample.

The TCR sequence derives from an adult with an advanced solid tumor such as melanoma, head and neck, liver or kidney cancer. Specimen: CD4+ or CD8+ T cells sorted from blood, collected in a trial of the OX40 agonist ivuxolimab.

The sequenced DNA: TGTGCCAGCAGTTACCAGTTAACGCAGGCTAACTATGGCTACACCTTC. Its protein reads: CASSYQLTQANYGYTF. The chain uses TRBV6-6 and TRBJ1-2, with the D segment identity uncertain. At the junction V is shortened by 2 bases and J by 0 bases, with 13 bases in between. CDR1 MNHNY and CDR2 SVGAGI were looked up in the germline V gene (reference sequence). Inclusive of the bounding cysteine and phenylalanine, the CDR3 is 16 residues long. The retained sequence is limited to the CDR3, 48 bases, with the frame set at the first base.